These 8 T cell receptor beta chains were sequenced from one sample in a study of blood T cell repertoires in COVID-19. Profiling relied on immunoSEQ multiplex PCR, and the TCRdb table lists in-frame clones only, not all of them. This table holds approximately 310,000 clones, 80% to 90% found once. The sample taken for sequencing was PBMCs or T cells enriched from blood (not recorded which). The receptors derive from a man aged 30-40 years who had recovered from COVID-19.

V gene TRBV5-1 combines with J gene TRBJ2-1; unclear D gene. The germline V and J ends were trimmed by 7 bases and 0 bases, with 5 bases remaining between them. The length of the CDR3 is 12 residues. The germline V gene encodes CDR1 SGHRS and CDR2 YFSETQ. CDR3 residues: CASRSSYNEQFF. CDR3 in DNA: TGCGCCAGCCGGTCCTCCTACAATGAGCAGTTCTTC.

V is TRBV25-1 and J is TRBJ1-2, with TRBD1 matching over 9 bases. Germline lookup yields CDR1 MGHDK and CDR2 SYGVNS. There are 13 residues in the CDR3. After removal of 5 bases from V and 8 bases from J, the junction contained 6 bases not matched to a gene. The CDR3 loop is CASSNTGGIGYTF. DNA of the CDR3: TGTGCCAGCAGTAACACAGGGGGCATAGGCTACACCTTC.

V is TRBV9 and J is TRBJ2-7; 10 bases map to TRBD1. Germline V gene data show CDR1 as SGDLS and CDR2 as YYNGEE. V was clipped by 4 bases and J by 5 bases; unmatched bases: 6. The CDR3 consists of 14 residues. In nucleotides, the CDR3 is TGTGCCAGCAGCTCCGGACAGGGGGTAAACGAGCAGTACTTC. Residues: CASSSGQGVNEQYF.

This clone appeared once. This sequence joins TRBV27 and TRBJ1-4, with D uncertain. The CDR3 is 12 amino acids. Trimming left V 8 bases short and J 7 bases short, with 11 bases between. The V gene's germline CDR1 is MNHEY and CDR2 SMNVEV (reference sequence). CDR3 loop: CASAAGGEKLFF. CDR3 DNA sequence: TGTGCCAGCGCAGCCGGCGGTGAAAAACTGTTTTTT. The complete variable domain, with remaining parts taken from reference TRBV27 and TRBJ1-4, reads EAQVTQNPRYLITVTGKKLTVTCSQNMNHEYMSWYRQDPGLGLRQIYYSMNVEVTDKGDVPEGYKVSRKEKRNFPLILESPSPNQTSLYFCASAAGGEKLFFGSGTQLSVL.

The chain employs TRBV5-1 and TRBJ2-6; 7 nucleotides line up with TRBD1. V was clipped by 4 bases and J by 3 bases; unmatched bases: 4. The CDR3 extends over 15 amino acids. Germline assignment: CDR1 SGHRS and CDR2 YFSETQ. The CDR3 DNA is TGCGCCAGCAGCCCAGGGGGTCGTGGGGCCAACGTCCTGACTTTC. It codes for CASSPGGRGANVLTF. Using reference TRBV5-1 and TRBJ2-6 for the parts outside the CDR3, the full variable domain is KAGVTQTPRYLIKTRGQQVTLSCSPISGHRSVSWYQQTPGQGLQFLFEYFSETQRNKGNFPGRFSGRQFSNSRSEMNVSTLELGDSALYLCASSPGGRGANVLTFGAGSRLTVL.

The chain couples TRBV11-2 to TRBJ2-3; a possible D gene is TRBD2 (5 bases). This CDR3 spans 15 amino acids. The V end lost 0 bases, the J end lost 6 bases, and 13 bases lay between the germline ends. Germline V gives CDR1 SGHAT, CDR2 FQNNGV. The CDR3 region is CASSLDWLAGDTQYF. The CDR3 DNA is TGTGCCAGCAGCTTAGATTGGCTAGCAGGCGATACGCAGTATTTT.

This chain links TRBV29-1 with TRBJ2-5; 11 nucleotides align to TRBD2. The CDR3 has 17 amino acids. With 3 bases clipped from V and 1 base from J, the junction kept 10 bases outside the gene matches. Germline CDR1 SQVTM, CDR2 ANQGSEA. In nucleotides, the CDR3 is TGCAGCGTTGAGGGGGCTAGCGGGGGGCCGGTCCAAGAGACCCAGTACTTC. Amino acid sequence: CSVEGASGGPVQETQYF.

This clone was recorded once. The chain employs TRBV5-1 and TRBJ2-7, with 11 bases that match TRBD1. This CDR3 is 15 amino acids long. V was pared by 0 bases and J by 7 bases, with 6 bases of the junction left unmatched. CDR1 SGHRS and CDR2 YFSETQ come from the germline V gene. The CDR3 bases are TGCGCCAGCAGCTTGGGGGACAGGGGGGCTATGGAGCAGTACTTC. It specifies CASSLGDRGAMEQYF. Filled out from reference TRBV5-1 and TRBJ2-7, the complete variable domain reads KAGVTQTPRYLIKTRGQQVTLSCSPISGHRSVSWYQQTPGQGLQFLFEYFSETQRNKGNFPGRFSGRQFSNSRSEMNVSTLELGDSALYLCASSLGDRGAMEQYFGPGTRLTVT.